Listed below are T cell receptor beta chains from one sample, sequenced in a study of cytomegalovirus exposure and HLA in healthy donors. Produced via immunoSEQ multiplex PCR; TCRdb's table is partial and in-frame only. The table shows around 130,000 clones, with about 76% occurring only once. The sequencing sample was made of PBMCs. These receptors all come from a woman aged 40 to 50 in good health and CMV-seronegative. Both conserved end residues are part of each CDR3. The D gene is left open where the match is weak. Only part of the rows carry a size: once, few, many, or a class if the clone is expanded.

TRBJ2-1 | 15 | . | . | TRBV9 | CASSGLRGHGNEQFF | TGTGCCAGCAGCGGTTTGCGGGGCCATGGGAATGAGCAGTTCTTC
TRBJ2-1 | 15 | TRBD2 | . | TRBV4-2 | CASSPSLAGNNEQFF | TGTGCCAGCAGCCCCAGTCTAGCGGGGAACAATGAGCAGTTCTTC
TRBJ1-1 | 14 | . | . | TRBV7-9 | CASSPRAGNTEAFF | TGTGCCAGCAGCCCAAGGGCGGGGAACACTGAAGCTTTCTTT
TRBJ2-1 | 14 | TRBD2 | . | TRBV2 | CASKLAGMGDEQFF | TGTGCCAGCAAACTAGCGGGTATGGGGGATGAGCAGTTCTTC
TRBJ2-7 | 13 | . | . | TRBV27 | CASSFPGSYEQYF | TGTGCCAGCAGTTTTCCGGGCTCCTACGAGCAGTACTTC
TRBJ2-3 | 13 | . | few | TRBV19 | CASKPGSTDTQYF | TGTGCCAGTAAACCCGGGAGCACAGATACGCAGTATTTT
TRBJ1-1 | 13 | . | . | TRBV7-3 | CASSLDPGREAFF | TGTGCCAGCAGCTTAGATCCAGGGCGCGAAGCTTTCTTT
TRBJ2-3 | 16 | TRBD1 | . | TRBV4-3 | CASSQDITGGPDTQYF | TGCGCCAGCAGCCAAGATATCACAGGGGGCCCAGATACGCAGTATTTT
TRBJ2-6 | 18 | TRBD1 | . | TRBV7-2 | CASSLKAGGVNGANVLTF | TGTGCCAGCAGCTTAAAGGCAGGGGGCGTAAATGGGGCCAACGTCCTGACTTTC
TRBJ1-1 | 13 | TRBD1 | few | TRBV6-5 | CAARGQGNTEAFF | TGTGCCGCCCGGGGACAGGGGAACACTGAAGCTTTCTTT
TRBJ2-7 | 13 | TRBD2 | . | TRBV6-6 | CASRAGGSYEQYF | TGTGCCAGCAGGGCGGGGGGCTCCTACGAGCAGTACTTC
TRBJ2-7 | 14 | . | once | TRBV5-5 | CASSLGLATYEQYF | TGTGCCAGCAGCTTGGGTCTAGCGACCTACGAGCAGTACTTC
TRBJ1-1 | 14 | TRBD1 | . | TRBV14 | CASRRQGAGSEAFF | TGTGCCAGCAGGCGACAGGGGGCTGGTTCTGAAGCTTTCTTT
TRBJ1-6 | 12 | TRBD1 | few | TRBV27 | CASSDRVSPLHF | TGTGCCAGCAGCGACAGGGTTTCGCCCCTCCACTTT
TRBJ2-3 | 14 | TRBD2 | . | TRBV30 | CAWNPPRGADTQYF | TGTGCCTGGAACCCACCACGGGGGGCAGATACGCAGTATTTT
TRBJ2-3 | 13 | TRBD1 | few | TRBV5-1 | CASSQGWTDTQYF | TGCGCCAGCTCACAGGGGTGGACAGATACGCAGTATTTT
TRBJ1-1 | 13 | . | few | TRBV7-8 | CASSLPVATEAFF | TGTGCCAGCAGCTTGCCAGTGGCCACTGAAGCTTTCTTT
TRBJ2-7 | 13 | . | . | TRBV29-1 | CSVAEYPTPEQYF | TGCAGCGTTGCGGAGTATCCTACTCCCGAGCAGTACTTC
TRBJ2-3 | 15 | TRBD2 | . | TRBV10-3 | CAIRQLAGGPDTQYF | TGTGCCATCAGACAGCTAGCGGGGGGGCCCGATACGCAGTATTTT
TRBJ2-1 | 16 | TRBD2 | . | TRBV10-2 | CASRDLGLVAYNEQFF | TGCGCCAGCCGCGACCTCGGACTAGTGGCCTACAATGAGCAGTTCTTC
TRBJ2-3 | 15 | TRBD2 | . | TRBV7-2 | CASSLLAGGQDTQYF | TGTGCCAGCAGCTTACTAGCGGGGGGGCAAGATACGCAGTATTTT
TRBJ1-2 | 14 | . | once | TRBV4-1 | CASSQDPGSYGYTF | TGCGCCAGCAGCCAAGATCCCGGTTCCTATGGCTACACCTTC
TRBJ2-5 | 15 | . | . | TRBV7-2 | CASSLARGQVETQYF | TGTGCCAGCAGCTTAGCCCGAGGGCAGGTGGAGACCCAGTACTTC
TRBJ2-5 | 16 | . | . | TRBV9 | CASSLFRGEEGETQYF | TGTGCCAGCAGCCTCTTTCGGGGAGAGGAAGGAGAGACCCAGTACTTC
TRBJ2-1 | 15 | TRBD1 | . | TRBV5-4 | CASSLVGDRSHEQFF | TGTGCCAGCAGCTTGGTGGGGGACAGGAGCCATGAGCAGTTCTTC
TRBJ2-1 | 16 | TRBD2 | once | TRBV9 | CASSVGSGGAYNEQFF | TGTGCCAGCAGCGTAGGGAGCGGGGGGGCCTACAATGAGCAGTTCTTC
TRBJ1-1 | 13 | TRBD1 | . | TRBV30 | CARWTGPNTEAFF | TGTGCCAGATGGACAGGCCCGAACACTGAAGCTTTCTTT
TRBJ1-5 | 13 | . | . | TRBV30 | CAWSVGGHQPQHF | TGTGCCTGGAGTGTGGGGGGGCATCAGCCCCAGCATTTT
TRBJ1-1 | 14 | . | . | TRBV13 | CASSPAKGGTEAFF | TGTGCCAGCAGTCCAGCTAAGGGGGGGACTGAAGCTTTCTTT
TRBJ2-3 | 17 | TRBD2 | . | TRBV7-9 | CASSFALAGSGTDTQYF | TGTGCCAGCAGCTTCGCGCTAGCGGGGAGTGGGACAGATACGCAGTATTTT
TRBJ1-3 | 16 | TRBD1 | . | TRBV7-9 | CSSSTRDSRSGNTIYF | TGTTCCAGCAGCACCCGGGACAGCAGGTCTGGAAACACCATATATTTT
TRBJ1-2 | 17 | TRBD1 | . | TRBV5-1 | CASSQPQGQENNYGYTF | TGCGCCAGCAGCCAACCGCAAGGACAGGAGAATAACTATGGCTACACCTTC
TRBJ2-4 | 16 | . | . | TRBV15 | CATSRDRGLAKNIQYF | TGTGCCACCAGCAGAGATAGGGGATTAGCCAAAAACATTCAGTACTTC
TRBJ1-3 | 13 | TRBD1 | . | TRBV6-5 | CASSELQGSTIYF | TGTGCCAGCAGTGAACTACAGGGGAGCACCATATATTTT
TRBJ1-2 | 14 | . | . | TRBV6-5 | CASGGGNTNYGYTF | TGTGCCAGCGGGGGCGGAAATACTAACTATGGCTACACCTTC
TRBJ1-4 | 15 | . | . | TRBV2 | CASSDGGFGNEKLFF | TGTGCCAGCAGTGATGGAGGCTTCGGTAATGAAAAACTGTTTTTT
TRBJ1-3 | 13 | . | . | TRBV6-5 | CASSSRSGNTIYF | TGTGCCAGCAGTTCCCGTTCTGGAAACACCATATATTTT
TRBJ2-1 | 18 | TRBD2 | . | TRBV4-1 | CASSQDSNLAGGRDEQFF | TGCGCCAGCAGCCAAGACTCGAACCTAGCGGGGGGGCGTGATGAGCAGTTCTTC
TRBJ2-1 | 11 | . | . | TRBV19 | CASRAYNEQFF | TGTGCCTCGAGGGCGTACAATGAGCAGTTCTTC
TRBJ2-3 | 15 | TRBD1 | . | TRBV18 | CASSPPGQITDTQYF | TGTGCCAGCTCACCCCCGGGACAGATCACAGATACGCAGTATTTT
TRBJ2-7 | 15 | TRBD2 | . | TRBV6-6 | CASSSGGEISYEQYF | TGTGCCAGCAGTTCGGGGGGGGAAATTTCCTACGAGCAGTACTTC
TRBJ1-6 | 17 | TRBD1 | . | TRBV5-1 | CASSLTADRVGNSPLHF | TGCGCCAGCAGCCTCACGGCCGACAGGGTGGGGAATTCACCCCTCCACTTT
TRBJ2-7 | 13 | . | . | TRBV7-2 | CASSLVNSYEQYF | TGTGCCAGCAGCTTAGTCAACTCCTACGAGCAGTACTTC
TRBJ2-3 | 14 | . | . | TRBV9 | CASSVEDTTDTQYF | TGTGCCAGCAGCGTAGAAGACACCACAGATACGCAGTATTTT
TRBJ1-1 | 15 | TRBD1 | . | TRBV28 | CASSLRGGANTEAFF | TGTGCCAGCAGTTTAAGAGGGGGCGCGAACACTGAAGCTTTCTTT
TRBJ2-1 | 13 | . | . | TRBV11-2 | CASSSLSRGEQFF | TGTGCCAGCAGCTCCCTTAGTCGGGGTGAGCAGTTCTTC
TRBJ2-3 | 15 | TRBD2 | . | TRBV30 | CAWSLAGAHTDTQYF | TGTGCCTGGAGTCTAGCGGGGGCCCACACAGATACGCAGTATTTT
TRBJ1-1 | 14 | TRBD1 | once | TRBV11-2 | CASSLSGGDTEAFF | TGTGCCAGCAGCTTATCAGGGGGAGACACTGAAGCTTTCTTT
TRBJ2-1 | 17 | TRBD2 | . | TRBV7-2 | CASSLVSGGGRRNEQFF | TGTGCCAGCAGCTTAGTCTCCGGGGGAGGGAGAAGAAATGAGCAGTTCTTC
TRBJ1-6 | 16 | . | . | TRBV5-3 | CARSFLCRGVNSPLHF | TGTGCCAGAAGCTTTCTATGCAGGGGAGTAAACTCACCCCTCCACTTT
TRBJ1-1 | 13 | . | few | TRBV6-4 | CASSLQGSGEAFF | TGTGCCAGCAGTTTACAGGGTTCGGGGGAAGCTTTCTTT
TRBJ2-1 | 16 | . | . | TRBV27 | CASSLNIRVLYNEQFF | TGTGCCAGCAGTTTAAATATACGAGTGTTGTACAATGAGCAGTTCTTC